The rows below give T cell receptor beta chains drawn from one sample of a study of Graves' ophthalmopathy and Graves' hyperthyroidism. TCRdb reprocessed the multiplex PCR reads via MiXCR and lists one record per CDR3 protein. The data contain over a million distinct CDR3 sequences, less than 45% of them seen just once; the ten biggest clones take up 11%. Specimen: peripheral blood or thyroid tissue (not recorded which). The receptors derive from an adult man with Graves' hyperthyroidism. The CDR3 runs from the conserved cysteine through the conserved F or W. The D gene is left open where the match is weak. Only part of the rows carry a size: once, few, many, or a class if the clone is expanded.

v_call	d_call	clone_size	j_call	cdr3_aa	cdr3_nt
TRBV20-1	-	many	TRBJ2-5	CSAREGRKETQYF	TGCAGTGCTAGAGAGGGGAGGAAGGAGACCCAGTACTTC
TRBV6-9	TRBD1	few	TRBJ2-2	CASSEWGQGSGELFF	TGTGCCAGCAGTGAATGGGGACAGGGATCCGGGGAGCTGTTTTTT
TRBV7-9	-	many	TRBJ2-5	CASRRGTPAGTQYF	TGTGCCAGCAGGCGTGGGACACCCGCGGGGACCCAGTACTTC
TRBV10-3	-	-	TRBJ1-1	CAISESAGQGTEAFF	TGTGCCATCAGTGAGTCGGCAGGGCAAGGCACTGAAGCTTTCTTT
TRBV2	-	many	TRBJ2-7	CASSVHATYEQYF	TGTGCCAGCAGTGTCCATGCGACCTACGAGCAGTACTTC
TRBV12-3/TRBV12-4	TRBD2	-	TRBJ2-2	CASSEGTGGTGELFF	TGTGCCAGCAGTGAAGGGACGGGAGGCACCGGGGAGCTGTTTTTT
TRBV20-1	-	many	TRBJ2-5	CSAGRGGDQGETQYF	TGCAGTGCAGGCAGAGGCGGAGATCAGGGAGAGACCCAGTACTTC
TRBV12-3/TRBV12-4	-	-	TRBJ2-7	CASSILSPAREQYF	TGTGCCAGCAGTATACTTAGTCCCGCGCGCGAGCAGTACTTC
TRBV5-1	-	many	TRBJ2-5	CASSFGSGRVQETQYF	TGCGCCAGCAGCTTCGGTAGCGGAAGGGTCCAAGAGACCCAGTACTTC
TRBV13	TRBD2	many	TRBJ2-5	CASSLSGQRGKETQYF	TGTGCCAGCAGCTTATCCGGTCAGCGGGGGAAAGAGACCCAGTACTTC
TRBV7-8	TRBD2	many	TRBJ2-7	CASSLDVAGDYEQYF	TGTGCCAGCAGCTTAGATGTAGCGGGAGACTACGAGCAGTACTTC
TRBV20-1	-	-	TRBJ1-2	CSVIKGYGYTF	TGCAGTGTCATCAAGGGATATGGCTACACCTTC
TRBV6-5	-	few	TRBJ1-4	CAASPRDREKLFF	TGTGCCGCCAGTCCGAGAGACCGAGAAAAACTGTTTTTT
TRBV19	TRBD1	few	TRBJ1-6	CASSIKDRAEYNSPLHF	TGTGCCAGTAGTATTAAGGACAGGGCAGAATATAATTCACCCCTCCACTTT
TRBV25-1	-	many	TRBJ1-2	CASSDRGVGYTF	TGTGCCAGCAGTGACAGGGGAGTCGGCTACACCTTC
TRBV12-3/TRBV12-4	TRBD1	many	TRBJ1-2	CASSSGQRYGYTF	TGTGCCAGCAGCTCGGGACAGAGGTATGGCTACACCTTC
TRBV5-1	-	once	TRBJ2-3	CASSLGVGPSTDTQYF	TGCGCCAGCAGCTTGGGGGTCGGACCTAGCACAGATACGCAGTATTTT
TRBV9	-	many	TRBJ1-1	CASSPRGRNTEAFF	TGTGCCAGCAGCCCCCGGGGCAGGAACACTGAAGCTTTCTTT
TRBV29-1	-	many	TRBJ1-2	CSVAGTPANYGYTF	TGCAGCGTCGCCGGGACACCAGCTAACTATGGCTACACCTTC
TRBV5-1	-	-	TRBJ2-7	CASNLGITGEQYF	TGCGCCAGCAACTTGGGAATCACCGGGGAGCAGTACTTC
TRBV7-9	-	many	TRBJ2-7	CASSFSLDEQYF	TGTGCCAGCAGCTTCTCTCTGGACGAGCAGTACTTC
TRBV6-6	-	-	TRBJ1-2	CASSDLEQGSGYTF	TGTGCCAGCAGTGACCTCGAACAGGGTTCTGGCTACACCTTC
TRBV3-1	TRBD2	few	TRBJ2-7	CASSQLAGVLGEQYF	TGTGCCAGCAGCCAACTAGCGGGAGTGCTTGGGGAGCAGTACTTC
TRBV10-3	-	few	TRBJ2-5	CAISGQETQYF	TGTGCCATCAGTGGGCAAGAGACCCAGTACTTC